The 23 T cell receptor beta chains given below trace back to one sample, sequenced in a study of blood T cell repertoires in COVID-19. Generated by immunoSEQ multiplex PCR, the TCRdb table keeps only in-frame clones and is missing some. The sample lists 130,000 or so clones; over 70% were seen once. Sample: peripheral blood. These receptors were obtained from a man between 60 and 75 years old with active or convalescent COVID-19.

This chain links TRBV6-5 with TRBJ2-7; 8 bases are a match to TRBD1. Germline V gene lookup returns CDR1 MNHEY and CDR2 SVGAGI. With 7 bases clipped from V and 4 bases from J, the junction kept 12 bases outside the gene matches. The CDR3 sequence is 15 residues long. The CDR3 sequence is CASKTGVLGRYEQYF. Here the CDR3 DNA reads TGTGCCAGCAAGACAGGGGTCCTAGGACGATACGAGCAGTACTTC.

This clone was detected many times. For the CDR3, the DNA is TGTGCCAGCAGTTTTCTGACTAGCGGAAACACCGGGGAGCTGTTTTTT. It translates to CASSFLTSGNTGELFF. This rearrangement joins TRBV28 to TRBJ2-2; 9 bases agree with TRBD2. V shed 3 bases, J shed 2 bases, and the junction held 4 bases outside the gene matches. The CDR3 is made up of 16 amino acids. Germline V CDR1 and CDR2: MDHEN, SYDVKM.

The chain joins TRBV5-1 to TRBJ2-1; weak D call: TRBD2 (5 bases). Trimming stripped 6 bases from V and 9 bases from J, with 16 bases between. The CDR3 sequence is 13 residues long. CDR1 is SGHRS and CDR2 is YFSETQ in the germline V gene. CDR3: CASMRAGLSEQFF. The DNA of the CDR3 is TGCGCCAGCATGAGGGCTGGGCTTAGTGAGCAGTTCTTC.

CDR3 loop: CATSRKRENTEAFF. As DNA, the CDR3 is TGTGCCACCAGCAGAAAACGGGAGAACACTGAAGCTTTCTTT. The rearrangement uses TRBV15 and TRBJ1-1, with D hard to call. The CDR3 contains 14 residues. CDR1 LNHNV and CDR2 YYDKDF come from the germline V gene (reference sequence). Trimming pared 2 bases from V and 1 base from J, leaving 8 bases between.

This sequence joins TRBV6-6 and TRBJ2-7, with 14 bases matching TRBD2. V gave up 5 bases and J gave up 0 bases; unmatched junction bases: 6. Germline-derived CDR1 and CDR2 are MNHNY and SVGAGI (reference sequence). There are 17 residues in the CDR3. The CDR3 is CASSPRGLAGDSYEQYF. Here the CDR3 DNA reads TGTGCCAGCAGTCCTAGGGGACTAGCGGGAGACTCCTACGAGCAGTACTTC.

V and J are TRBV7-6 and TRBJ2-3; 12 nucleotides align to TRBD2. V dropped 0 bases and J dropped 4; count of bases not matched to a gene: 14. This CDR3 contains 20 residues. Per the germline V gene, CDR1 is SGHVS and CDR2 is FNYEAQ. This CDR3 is CASSLASPSGRAERADTQYF. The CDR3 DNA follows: TGTGCCAGCAGCTTAGCCTCGCCTAGCGGGAGGGCCGAACGAGCAGATACGCAGTATTTT.

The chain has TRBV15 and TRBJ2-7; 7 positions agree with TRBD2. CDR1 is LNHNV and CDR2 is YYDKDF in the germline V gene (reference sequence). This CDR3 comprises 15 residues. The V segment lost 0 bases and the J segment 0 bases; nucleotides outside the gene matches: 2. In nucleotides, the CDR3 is TGTGCCACCAGCAGAGAGCCTAGCGGCTCCTACGAGCAGTACTTC. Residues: CATSREPSGSYEQYF. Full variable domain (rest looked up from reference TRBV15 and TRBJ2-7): DAMVIQNPRYQVTQFGKPVTLSCSQTLNHNVMYWYQQKSSQAPKLLFHYYDKDFNNEADTPDNFQSRRPNTSFCFLDIRSPGLGDTAMYLCATSREPSGSYEQYFGPGTRLTVT.

For the CDR3, the DNA is TGTGCCAGCAGCTTACTAGCGGGCTCCTACAATGAGCAGTTCTTC. Protein sequence: CASSLLAGSYNEQFF. This chain uses TRBV11-2 with TRBJ2-1; 8 bases are shared with TRBD2. The CDR3 runs to 15 residues. Trimming at V came to 2 bases and at J to 0 bases, leaving 0 bases not matched to a gene. CDR1 and CDR2 from the germline V gene are SGHAT and FQNNGV.

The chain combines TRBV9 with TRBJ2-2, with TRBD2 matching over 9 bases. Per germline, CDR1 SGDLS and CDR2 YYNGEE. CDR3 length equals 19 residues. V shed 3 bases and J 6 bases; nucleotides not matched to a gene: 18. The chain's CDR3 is CASSATSSGIGGEPGELFF. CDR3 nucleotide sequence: TGTGCCAGCAGCGCAACCTCTAGCGGGATCGGAGGGGAGCCCGGGGAGCTGTTTTTT. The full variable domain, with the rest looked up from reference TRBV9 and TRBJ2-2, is DSGVTQTPKHLITATGQRVTLRCSPRSGDLSVYWYQQSLDQGLQFLIQYYNGEERAKGNILERFSAQQFPDLHSELNLSSLELGDSALYFCASSATSSGIGGEPGELFFGEGSRLTVL.

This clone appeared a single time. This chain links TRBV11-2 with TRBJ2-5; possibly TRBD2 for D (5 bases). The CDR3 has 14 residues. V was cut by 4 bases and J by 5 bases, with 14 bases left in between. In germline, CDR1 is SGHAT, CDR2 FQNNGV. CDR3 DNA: TGTGCCAGCAGCTCAACTAGTCTCAGGGAGACCCAGTACTTC. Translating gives CASSSTSLRETQYF.

The CDR3 reads CASSRDDRAYNEQFF. Written as DNA, the CDR3 is TGTGCCAGCAGCCGAGACGACAGGGCTTACAATGAGCAGTTCTTC. The gene calls are TRBV11-2 and TRBJ2-1, with 7 nucleotides matching TRBD1. Germline CDR1 and CDR2: SGHAT and FQNNGV. The CDR3 loop spans 15 amino acids. V was clipped by 5 bases and J by 4 bases; unmatched bases: 8.

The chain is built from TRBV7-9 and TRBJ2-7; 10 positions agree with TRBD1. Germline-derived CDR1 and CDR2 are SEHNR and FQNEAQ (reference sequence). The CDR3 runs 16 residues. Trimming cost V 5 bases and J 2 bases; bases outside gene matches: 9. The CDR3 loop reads CASSPKGQGPTYEQYF. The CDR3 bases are TGTGCCAGCAGCCCCAAGGGACAGGGGCCAACCTACGAGCAGTACTTC.

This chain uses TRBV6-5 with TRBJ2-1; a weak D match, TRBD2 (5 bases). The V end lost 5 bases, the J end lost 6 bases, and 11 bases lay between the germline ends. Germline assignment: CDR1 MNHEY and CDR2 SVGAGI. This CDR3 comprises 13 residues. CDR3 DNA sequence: TGTGCCAGCAGTCCCACTAGGATCAATGAGCAGTTCTTC. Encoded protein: CASSPTRINEQFF.

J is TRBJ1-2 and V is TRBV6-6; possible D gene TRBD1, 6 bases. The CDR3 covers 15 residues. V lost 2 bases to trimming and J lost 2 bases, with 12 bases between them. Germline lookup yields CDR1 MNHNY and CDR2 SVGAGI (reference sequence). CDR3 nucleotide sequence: TGTGCCAGCAGTTACGACTCGGGACACAACTATGGCTACACCTTC. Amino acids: CASSYDSGHNYGYTF.

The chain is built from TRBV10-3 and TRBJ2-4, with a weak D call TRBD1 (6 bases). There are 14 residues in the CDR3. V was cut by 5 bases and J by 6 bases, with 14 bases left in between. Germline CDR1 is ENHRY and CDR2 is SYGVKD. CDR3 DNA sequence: TGTGCCATCAGTAGACAGGCCGTCGGAAACATTCAGTACTTC. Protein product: CAISRQAVGNIQYF.

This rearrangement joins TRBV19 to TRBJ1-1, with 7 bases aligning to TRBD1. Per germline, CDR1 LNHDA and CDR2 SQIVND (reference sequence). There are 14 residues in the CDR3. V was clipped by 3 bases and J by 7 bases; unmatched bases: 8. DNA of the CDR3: TGTGCCAGTAGTATCAGGGGGGCCGACCTTGAAGCTTTCTTT. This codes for CASSIRGADLEAFF.

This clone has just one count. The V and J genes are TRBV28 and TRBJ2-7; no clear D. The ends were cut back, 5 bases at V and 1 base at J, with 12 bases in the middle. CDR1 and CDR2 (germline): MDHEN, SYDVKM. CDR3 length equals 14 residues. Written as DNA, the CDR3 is TGTGCCAGCAGTCCTCTGACGGGTTCCTACGAGCAGTACTTC. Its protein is CASSPLTGSYEQYF. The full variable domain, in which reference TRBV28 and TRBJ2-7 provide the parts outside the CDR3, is DVKVTQSSRYLVKRTGEKVFLECVQDMDHENMFWYRQDPGLGLRLIYFSYDVKMKEKGDIPEGYSVSREKKERFSLILESASTNQTSMYLCASSPLTGSYEQYFGPGTRLTVT.

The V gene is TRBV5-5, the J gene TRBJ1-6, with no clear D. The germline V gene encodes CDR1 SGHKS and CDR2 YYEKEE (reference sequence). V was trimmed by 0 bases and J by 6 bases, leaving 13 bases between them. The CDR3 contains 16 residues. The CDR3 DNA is TGTGCCAGCAGCTTGGCATCCGGGTTAGCTAATTCACCCCTCCACTTT. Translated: CASSLASGLANSPLHF.

The CDR3 sequence: CASSWDSGRAGDTQYF. In DNA form, the CDR3 reads TGTGCCAGCAGTTGGGATAGCGGGAGGGCTGGAGATACGCAGTATTTT. The chain uses TRBV28 and TRBJ2-3; TRBD2 aligns across 11 bases. CDR1 is MDHEN and CDR2 is SYDVKM in the germline V gene. This CDR3 region has 16 residues. After removal of 4 bases from V and 5 bases from J, the junction contained 8 bases not matched to a gene. The whole variable domain, filled in from reference TRBV28 and TRBJ2-3, reads DVKVTQSSRYLVKRTGEKVFLECVQDMDHENMFWYRQDPGLGLRLIYFSYDVKMKEKGDIPEGYSVSREKKERFSLILESASTNQTSMYLCASSWDSGRAGDTQYFGPGTRLTVL.

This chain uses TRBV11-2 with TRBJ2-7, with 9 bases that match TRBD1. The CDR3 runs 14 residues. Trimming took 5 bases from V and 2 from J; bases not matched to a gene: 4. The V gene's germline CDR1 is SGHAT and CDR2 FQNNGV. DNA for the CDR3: TGTGCCAGCAGCCCCGGGACAGGGCCCTACGAGCAGTACTTC. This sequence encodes CASSPGTGPYEQYF.

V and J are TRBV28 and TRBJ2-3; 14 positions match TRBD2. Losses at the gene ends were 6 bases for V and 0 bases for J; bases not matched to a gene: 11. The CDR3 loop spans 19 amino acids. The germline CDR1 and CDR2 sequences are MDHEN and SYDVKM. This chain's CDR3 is CASSIPGLAGGISTDTQYF. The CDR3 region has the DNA TGTGCCAGCAGCATCCCAGGACTAGCGGGAGGAATAAGCACAGATACGCAGTATTTT.

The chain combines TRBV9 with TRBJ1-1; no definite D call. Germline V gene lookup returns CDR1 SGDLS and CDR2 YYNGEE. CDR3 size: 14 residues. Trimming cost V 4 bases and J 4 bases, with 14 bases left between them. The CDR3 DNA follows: TGTGCCAGCAGCCCCGGGGATCAAAGCACTGAAGCTTTCTTT. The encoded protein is CASSPGDQSTEAFF.

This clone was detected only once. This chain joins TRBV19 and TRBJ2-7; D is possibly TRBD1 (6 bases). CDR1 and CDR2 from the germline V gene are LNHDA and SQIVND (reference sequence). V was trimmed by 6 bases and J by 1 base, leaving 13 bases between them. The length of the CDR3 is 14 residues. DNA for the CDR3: TGTGCCAGTAGCGCCGGGCAGGGGTCCTACGAGCAGTACTTC. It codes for CASSAGQGSYEQYF.